These T cell receptor beta chains were read from a single sample in a study of T-cell reconstitution after alpha-beta-depleted transplantation in children. TCRdb used MiXCR to reprocess the PCR reads, holding one entry per CDR3 protein. The sample contains 200,000 to 250,000 distinct CDR3 sequences, 6.5% to 9% of which appear only once. Sequencing was performed on PBMCs, mostly from graft donor cells, taken 180 days after TCRalphabeta/CD19-depleted stem cell transplant. Receptor source: a male patient aged 10 to 17 who had a stem cell transplant for acute lymphoblastic leukemia, so the T cells may come from the graft donor. Each CDR3 is given with its conserved first and last residue. The order of the fields is V gene, J gene, CDR3 length, CDR3 protein.

TRBV24-1	TRBJ2-3	14	CATSDRGLTDTQYF
TRBV28	TRBJ2-1	16	CASSFPSGLPYNEQFF
TRBV12-3/TRBV12-4	TRBJ1-1	13	CASSFTGQTEAFF
TRBV28	TRBJ1-3	13	CASRMGSPNTIYF
TRBV10-3	TRBJ2-3	13	CAISWDSPDTQYF
TRBV10-3	TRBJ1-3	15	CAISESLSSGNTIYF
TRBV27	TRBJ1-5	12	CASSFFGQPQHF
TRBV7-2	TRBJ2-6	20	CASRAGTGRLKGAGANVLTF
TRBV7-3	TRBJ2-1	18	CASSLKPLAGGSYNEQFF
TRBV6-1	TRBJ1-5	14	CASSTGTYGQPQHF
TRBV6-1	TRBJ2-3	12	CASSQALVPQYF
TRBV13	TRBJ1-3	13	CASSSMAGNTIYF
TRBV12-3/TRBV12-4	TRBJ1-4	17	CASSGPDRGLQNEKLFF
TRBV5-1	TRBJ1-2	14	CASRPLGGEYGYTF
TRBV6-2/TRBV6-3	TRBJ2-1	15	CASSPNSGGASEQFF
TRBV20-1	TRBJ2-5	12	CSAAGEWETQYF
TRBV24-1	TRBJ1-5	14	CATSDYREAQPQHF
TRBV3-1	TRBJ1-6	15	CASSPRALYNSPLHF
TRBV2	TRBJ1-2	15	CASSPAPGHHYGYTF
TRBV20-1	TRBJ2-1	15	CSARDPIHSYNEQFF
TRBV4-1	TRBJ2-2	15	CASSQAEEGHGELFF
TRBV20-1	TRBJ2-3	16	CSARRVGGLSTDTQYF
TRBV25-1	TRBJ2-1	16	CASSDSGTSGYNEQFF
TRBV20-1	TRBJ2-1	17	CSARRLGGLAGTNEQFF
TRBV4-1	TRBJ2-4	16	CASSQVDSLGKNIQYF
TRBV12-3/TRBV12-4	TRBJ2-1	14	CASSLGQGRNEQFF
TRBV28	TRBJ1-1	15	CASRWAGLPNTEAFF
TRBV7-3	TRBJ2-3	18	CASSLTFQRGGLTDTQYF
TRBV7-9	TRBJ1-2	16	CASSLAGQGAQDGYTF
TRBV12-3/TRBV12-4	TRBJ1-6	14	CASSFGRGNSPLHF
TRBV10-3	TRBJ2-2	15	CAIRNSGRDTGELFF
TRBV9	TRBJ2-7	14	CASGPGEGPNEQYF
TRBV12-3/TRBV12-4	TRBJ2-5	18	CASSLGFTSGWVQETQYF
TRBV29-1	TRBJ2-3	19	CSVSLWKEFIADHTDTQYF
TRBV4-2	TRBJ2-7	16	CASSPGTSFSVFEQYF
TRBV12-3/TRBV12-4	TRBJ1-3	15	CASLPTGSSGNTIYF
TRBV5-1	TRBJ2-3	12	CASSLETDTQYF
TRBV7-3	TRBJ1-2	12	CASTGQGIGYTF
TRBV7-8	TRBJ2-7	12	CASSYQSYEQYF
TRBV12-3/TRBV12-4	TRBJ1-2	16	CASSLAGQFNSYGYTF
TRBV20-1	TRBJ1-5	17	CSARAIGGWSSNQPQHF